Listed here are 9 T cell receptor beta chains from one sample, sequenced in a study of PD-1 blockade in classical Hodgkin lymphoma. Every patient was affected by relapse after autologous stem cell transplantation, while exposure to brentuximab vedotin was not uniform. Libraries were prepared by immunoSEQ multiplex PCR; TCRdb keeps only in-frame clonotypes and omits some of them. The sample records roughly 150,000 clones, approximately 80% being singletons. This specimen was peripheral blood mononuclear cells (PBMCs), taken before the second cycle of nivolumab. These receptors were taken from a human donor with classical Hodgkin lymphoma.

This chain uses TRBV27 with TRBJ2-7; 10 bases fit TRBD1. This CDR3 comprises 15 residues. Germline CDR1 and CDR2: MNHEY and SMNVEV (reference sequence). V lost 6 bases, J lost 6 bases, and 11 bases stayed unmatched. As DNA, the CDR3 is TGTGCCAGCAGCCCTTGGGACAGGACAGGGGGCGAGCAGTACTTC. Translated, it gives CASSPWDRTGGEQYF.

This sequence joins TRBV4-1 and TRBJ2-7; tentative D call: TRBD1 (5 bases). The CDR3 has 15 residues. Germline CDR1 is MGHRA and CDR2 is YSYEKL. V shed 1 base and J shed 3 bases, with 13 bases lying between them. Here the CDR3 reads CASSQVQGQGYEQYF. CDR3 DNA: TGCGCCAGCAGCCAAGTCCAGGGCCAAGGCTACGAGCAGTACTTC.

The V gene is TRBV5-1, the J gene TRBJ1-4; possibly TRBD1 for D (6 bases). V was clipped by 4 bases and J by 5 bases, with 9 bases between them. The CDR3 consists of 13 residues. Germline assignment: CDR1 SGHRS and CDR2 YFSETQ. As DNA, the CDR3 is TGCGCCAGCAGCCTCGGACAGAATGAAAAACTGTTTTTT. Its translation is CASSLGQNEKLFF.

The V gene is TRBV6-6, the J gene TRBJ1-5; no clear D gene. V gave up 6 bases and J gave up 1 base, with 13 bases separating them. From germline, CDR1 is MNHNY and CDR2 SVGAGI (reference sequence). The CDR3 has 15 residues. The CDR3, as DNA: TGTGCCAGCAGGCACCTCGCGGGGAGCAATCAGCCCCAGCATTTT. Encoded protein: CASRHLAGSNQPQHF.

This clone was seen once. CDR3 bases: TGCGCCAGCAGCCCCAGGTACTCCTCTGGAAACACCATATATTTT. It codes for CASSPRYSSGNTIYF. V and J are TRBV5-1 and TRBJ1-3, with D unresolved. CDR1 and CDR2 from the germline V gene are SGHRS and YFSETQ. This CDR3 region has 15 residues. V shed 4 bases and J shed 0 bases, with 11 bases lying between them.

CDR3 protein: CASSVVKGPPYEQYF. The CDR3 bases are TGTGCCAGCAGCGTGGTAAAGGGACCACCCTACGAGCAGTACTTC. This rearrangement joins TRBV7-2 to TRBJ2-7; D tentatively reads TRBD1 or TRBD2 (5 bases each). V was trimmed by 5 bases and J by 2 bases, leaving 16 bases between them. In germline, CDR1 is SGHTA, CDR2 FQGNSA. CDR3 length: 15 amino acids.

This sequence joins TRBV19 and TRBJ2-3; 8 bases agree with TRBD2. Trimming removed 6 bases from V and 1 base from J; junction bases left unmatched: 3. The CDR3 runs to 14 residues. Germline assignment: CDR1 LNHDA and CDR2 SQIVND (reference sequence). CDR3 amino acids: CASRKAGGTDTQYF. As DNA, the CDR3 is TGTGCCAGTAGGAAAGCGGGGGGCACAGATACGCAGTATTTT.

This CDR3 is CASSLRLQAPYGYTF. The CDR3 DNA follows: TGTGCCAGCAGTTTAAGGCTCCAGGCACCCTATGGCTACACCTTC. V usage is TRBV7-8 and J usage is TRBJ1-2, with unresolved D. From germline, CDR1 is SGHVS and CDR2 FQNEAQ. Deletions cut 6 bases from V and 4 bases from J, with 18 bases between. The CDR3 is 15 residues long.

The chain carries TRBV30 and TRBJ2-3, with 11 bases identical to TRBD2. The V and J ends lost 5 bases and 5 bases, in that order; junction bases with no gene match: 12. Looked up from germline, CDR1 is GTSNPN and CDR2 is SVGIG (reference sequence). The CDR3 covers 16 residues. The CDR3: CAWGYHELAGVDTQYF. The CDR3 DNA reads as TGTGCCTGGGGCTATCACGAACTAGCGGGGGTAGATACGCAGTATTTT.